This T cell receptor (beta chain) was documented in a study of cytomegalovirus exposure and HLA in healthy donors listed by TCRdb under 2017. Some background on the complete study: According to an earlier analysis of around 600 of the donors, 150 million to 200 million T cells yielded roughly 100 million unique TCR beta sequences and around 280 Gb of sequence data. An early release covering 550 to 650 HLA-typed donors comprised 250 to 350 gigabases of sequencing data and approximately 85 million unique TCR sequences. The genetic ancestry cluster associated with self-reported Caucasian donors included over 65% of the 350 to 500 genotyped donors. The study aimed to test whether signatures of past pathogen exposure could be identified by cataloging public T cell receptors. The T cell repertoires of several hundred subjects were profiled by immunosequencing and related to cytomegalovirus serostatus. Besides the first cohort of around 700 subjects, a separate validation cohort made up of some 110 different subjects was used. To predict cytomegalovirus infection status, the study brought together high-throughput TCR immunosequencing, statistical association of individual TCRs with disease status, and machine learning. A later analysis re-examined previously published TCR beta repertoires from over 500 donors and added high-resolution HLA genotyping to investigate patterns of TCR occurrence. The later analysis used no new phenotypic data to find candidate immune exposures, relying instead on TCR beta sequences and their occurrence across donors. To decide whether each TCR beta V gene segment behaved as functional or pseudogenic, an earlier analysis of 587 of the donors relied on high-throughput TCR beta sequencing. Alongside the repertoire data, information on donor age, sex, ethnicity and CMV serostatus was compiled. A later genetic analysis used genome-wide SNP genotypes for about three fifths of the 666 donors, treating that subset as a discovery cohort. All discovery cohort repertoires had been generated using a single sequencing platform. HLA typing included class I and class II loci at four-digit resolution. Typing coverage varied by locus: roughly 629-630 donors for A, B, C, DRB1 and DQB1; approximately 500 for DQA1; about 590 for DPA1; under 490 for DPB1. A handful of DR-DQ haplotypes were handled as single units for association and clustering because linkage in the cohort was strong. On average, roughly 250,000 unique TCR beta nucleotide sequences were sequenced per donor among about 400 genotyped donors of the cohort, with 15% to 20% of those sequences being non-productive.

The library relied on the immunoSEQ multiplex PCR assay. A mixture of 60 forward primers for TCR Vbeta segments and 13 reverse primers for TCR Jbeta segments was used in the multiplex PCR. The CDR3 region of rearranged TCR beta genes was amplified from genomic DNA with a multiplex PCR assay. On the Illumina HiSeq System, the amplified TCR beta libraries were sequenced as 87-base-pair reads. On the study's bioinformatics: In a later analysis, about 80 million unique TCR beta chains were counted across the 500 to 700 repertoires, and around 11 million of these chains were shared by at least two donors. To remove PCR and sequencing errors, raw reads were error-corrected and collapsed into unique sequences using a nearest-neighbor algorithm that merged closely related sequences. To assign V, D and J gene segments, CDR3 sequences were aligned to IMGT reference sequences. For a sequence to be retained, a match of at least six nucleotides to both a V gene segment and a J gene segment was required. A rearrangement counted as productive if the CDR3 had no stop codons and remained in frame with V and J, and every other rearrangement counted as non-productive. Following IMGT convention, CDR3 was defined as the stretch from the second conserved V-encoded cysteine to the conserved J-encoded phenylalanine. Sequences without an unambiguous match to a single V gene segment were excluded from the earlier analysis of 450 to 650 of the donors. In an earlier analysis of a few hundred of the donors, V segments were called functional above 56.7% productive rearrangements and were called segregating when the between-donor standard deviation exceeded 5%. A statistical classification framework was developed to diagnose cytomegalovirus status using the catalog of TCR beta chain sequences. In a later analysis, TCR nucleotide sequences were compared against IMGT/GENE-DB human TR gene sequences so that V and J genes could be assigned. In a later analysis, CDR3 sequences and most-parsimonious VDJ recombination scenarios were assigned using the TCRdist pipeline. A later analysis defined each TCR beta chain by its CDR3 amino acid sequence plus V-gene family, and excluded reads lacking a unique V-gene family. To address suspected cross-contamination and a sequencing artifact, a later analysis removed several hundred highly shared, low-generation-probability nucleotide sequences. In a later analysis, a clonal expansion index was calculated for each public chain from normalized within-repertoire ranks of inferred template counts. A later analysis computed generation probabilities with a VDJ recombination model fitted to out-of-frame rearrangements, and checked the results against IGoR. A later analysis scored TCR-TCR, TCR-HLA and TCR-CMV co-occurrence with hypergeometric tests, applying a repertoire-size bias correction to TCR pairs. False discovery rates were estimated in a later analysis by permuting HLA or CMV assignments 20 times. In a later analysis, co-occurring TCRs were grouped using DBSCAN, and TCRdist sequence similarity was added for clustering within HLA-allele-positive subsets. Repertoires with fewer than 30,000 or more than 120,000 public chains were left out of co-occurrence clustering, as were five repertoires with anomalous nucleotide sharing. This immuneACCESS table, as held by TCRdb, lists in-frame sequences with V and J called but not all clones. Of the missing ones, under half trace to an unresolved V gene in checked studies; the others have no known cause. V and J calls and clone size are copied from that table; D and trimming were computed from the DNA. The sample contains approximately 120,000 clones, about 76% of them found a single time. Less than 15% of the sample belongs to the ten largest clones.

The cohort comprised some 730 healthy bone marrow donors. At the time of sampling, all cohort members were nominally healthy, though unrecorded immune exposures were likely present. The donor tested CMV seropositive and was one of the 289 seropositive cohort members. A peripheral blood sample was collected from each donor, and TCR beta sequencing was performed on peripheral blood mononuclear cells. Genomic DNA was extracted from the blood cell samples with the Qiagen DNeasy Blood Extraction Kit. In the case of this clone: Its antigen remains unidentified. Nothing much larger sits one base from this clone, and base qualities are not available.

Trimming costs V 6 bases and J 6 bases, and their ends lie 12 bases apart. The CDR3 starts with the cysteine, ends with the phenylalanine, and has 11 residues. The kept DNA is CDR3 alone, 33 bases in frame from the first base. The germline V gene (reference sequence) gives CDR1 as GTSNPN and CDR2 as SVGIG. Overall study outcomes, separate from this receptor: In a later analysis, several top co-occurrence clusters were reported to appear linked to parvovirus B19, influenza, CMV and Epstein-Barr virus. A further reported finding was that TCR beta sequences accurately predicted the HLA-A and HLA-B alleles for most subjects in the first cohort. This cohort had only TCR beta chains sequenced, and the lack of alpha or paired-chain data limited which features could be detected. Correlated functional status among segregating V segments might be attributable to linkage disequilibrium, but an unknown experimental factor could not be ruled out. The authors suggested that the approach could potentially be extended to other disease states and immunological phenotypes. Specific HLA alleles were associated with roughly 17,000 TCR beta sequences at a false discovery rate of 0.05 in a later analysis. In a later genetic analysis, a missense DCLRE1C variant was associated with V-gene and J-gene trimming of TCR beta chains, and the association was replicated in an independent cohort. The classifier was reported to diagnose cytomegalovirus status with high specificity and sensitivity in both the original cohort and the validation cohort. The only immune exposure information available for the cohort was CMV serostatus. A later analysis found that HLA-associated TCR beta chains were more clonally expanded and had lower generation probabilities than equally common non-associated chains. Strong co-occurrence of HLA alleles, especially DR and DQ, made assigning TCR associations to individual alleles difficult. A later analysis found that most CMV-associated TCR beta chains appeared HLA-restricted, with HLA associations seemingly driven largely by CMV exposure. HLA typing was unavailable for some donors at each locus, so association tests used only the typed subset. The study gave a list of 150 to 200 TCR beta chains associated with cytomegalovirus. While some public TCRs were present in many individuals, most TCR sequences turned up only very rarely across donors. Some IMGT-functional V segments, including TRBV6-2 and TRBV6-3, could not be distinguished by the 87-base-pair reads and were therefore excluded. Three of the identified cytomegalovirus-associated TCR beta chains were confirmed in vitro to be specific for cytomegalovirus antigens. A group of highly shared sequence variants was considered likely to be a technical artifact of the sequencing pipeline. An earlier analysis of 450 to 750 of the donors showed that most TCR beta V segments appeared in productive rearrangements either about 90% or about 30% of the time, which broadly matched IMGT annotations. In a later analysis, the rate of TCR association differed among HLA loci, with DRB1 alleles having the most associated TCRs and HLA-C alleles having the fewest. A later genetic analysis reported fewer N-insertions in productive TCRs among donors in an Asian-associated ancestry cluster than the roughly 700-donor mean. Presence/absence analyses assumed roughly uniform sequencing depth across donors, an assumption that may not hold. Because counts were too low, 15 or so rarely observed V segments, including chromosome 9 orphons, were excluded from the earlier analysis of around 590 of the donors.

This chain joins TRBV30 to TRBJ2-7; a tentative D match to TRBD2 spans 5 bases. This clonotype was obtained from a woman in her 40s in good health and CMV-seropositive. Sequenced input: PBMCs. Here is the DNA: TGTGCCTGTTCTAGCTGGGCCGAGCAGTACTTC. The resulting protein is CACSSWAEQYF.